This T cell receptor (beta chain) was sequenced in a study of T cells in Graves' hyperthyroidism and ophthalmopathy. Points from the study as a whole: Separation of ophthalmopathy from stable hyperthyroidism was achieved by a 13 V-J model. Model predictions of ophthalmopathy came a median approximately 6 months before onset.

TCR beta CDR3 sequences were amplified from RNA transcripts. Primed by the HTBI set, a first-round RT-PCR was run on the TCR CDR3. Via MiXCR, TCRdb re-called the multiplex PCR reads, giving one row per CDR3 protein. The sample holds about 550,000 distinct CDR3 sequences, 20% to 25% seen once. A note on this clonotype: The antigen is not known.

The specimen sequenced was blood. The receptor comes from a man aged 18 to 30 with Graves' hyperthyroidism.

The CDR3 region has the DNA TGCGCCAGCAGCCAACCGACAGGGTTAAGAAACACCATATATTTT. This gives the protein CASSQPTGLRNTIYF. This rearrangement joins TRBV4-1 to TRBJ1-3, with 7 positions matching TRBD1. CDR1 MGHRA and CDR2 YSYEKL come from the germline V gene. The CDR3 is 15 amino acids. V was clipped by 2 bases and J by 5 bases; unmatched bases: 6.